In its sample, the clone carrying this T cell receptor beta chain was seen a few times. Its antigen is unidentified. This sample is drawn from a study of T cells after yellow fever vaccination. About the research overall: The fractions with low cell numbers were processed using SMART-Seq v4 Ultra Low Input.

Points from the study as a whole: Most primary-vaccination clones recurred post-booster (around 95% CD4, 85% to 90% CD8).

TCR cDNA was made by 5'RACE template switching, adding a universal primer site and UMIs. One entry per CDR3 protein, called by TCRdb with MiXCR from the 5' RACE reads. The sample holds around 590,000 distinct CDR3 sequences; 9% to 15% are singletons and the top ten take more than 12%. The CDR3 extends over 12 amino acids. The germline V and J ends were trimmed by 7 bases and 2 bases, with 9 bases remaining between them. CDR1 is DFQATT, CDR2 SNEGSKA, per germline (reference sequence). The sample in question was PBMCs, obtained on the day of the yellow fever booster vaccination. The J gene is TRBJ1-3, the V gene TRBV20-1; D not certain. The sequence came from a man aged 25-45 years who received the YFV17D yellow fever vaccine. CDR3 residues: CSVLAAGNTIYF. The CDR3 DNA is TGCAGTGTTCTTGCGGCTGGAAACACCATATATTTT.